This T cell receptor beta chain was obtained from a study of shared clonotypes between healthy human individuals (dated by TCRdb to the early 2020s). For context, the study as a whole: A few men and two women, aged 18 to 49 years, made up the cohort. To increase sequencing depth and limit assay-specific biases, TCR repertoire library preparation and sequencing were carried out by different laboratories using diverse techniques. Between about 0.94 and 8.9 billion PBMCs per donor were obtained by leukapheresis. Per donor, three plates each were used for CD4 naive and CD4 memory, two for CD8 naive, and one for CD8 memory. To estimate repertoire size and how much clonotypes are shared between individuals, the study performed deep sequencing of blood TCR repertoires from a few healthy adults.

The CDR3 holds 15 amino acids from the cysteine to the phenylalanine. The sequence is cut down to CDR3 DNA, 45 bases in frame from base 1. CDR1 is given as MDHEN and CDR2 as SYDVKM, both from the germline V gene. The germline ends are 14 bases apart after V is trimmed by 7 bases and J by 4 bases. Overall study results and their limits: Because the study included only a small number of donors, the genetic and exposure-history diversity represented was limited. Roughly 5% of naive CD4, roughly 3.6% of naive CD8, about 2.1% of memory CD4, and approximately 0.39% of memory CD8 clonotypes were shared across several donors. Higher generation probabilities were observed for clonotypes shared by all four sorted-subset donors than for non-shared clonotypes. Pairwise subsampling indicated that sequencing depth was expected to affect the degree of clonotype sharing among donors. Estimated clonotype richness was generally larger for naive than for memory subsets. Sampling was restricted to blood, and TCR repertoires in tissue are likely to differ from TCR repertoires in blood. Even with the large sequencing depth, rarefaction of the sorted-subset datasets indicated that sequencing was incomplete.

CD8 naive samples were obtained by positive selection for CCR7 among CD45RO-negative cells, yielding a CD45RA+CCR7+ population from which TemRA cells were excluded. The donors were healthy, HIV-negative adults who had no recently reported acute infections or vaccinations. Every donor was a Caucasian adult residing in Nashville, Tennessee, USA. Blood was obtained by leukapheresis, after which PBMCs were separated by Ficoll-Histopaque density gradient centrifugation and cryopreserved in liquid nitrogen vapor phase. Purity and quantity of every magnetically sorted T cell population were checked by analytical flow cytometry. Genomic DNA was isolated from every sorted fraction and measured by UV absorbance on a Nanodrop 2000c. On this clone: Its binding antigen is unknown. No qualities accompany the bases; no much larger clone lies one base away.

Using the deep immunoSEQ assay, multiplex PCR amplified TCR CDR3 regions from genomic DNA. For each cell subset, the extracted genomic DNA was distributed evenly across all wells of several immunoSEQ 96-well plates, and each plate served as one replicate. Each replicate PCR for sorted subsets received roughly 0.2 ug genomic DNA, equal to 28,000 or so T cell genomes. Purified libraries were measured with a Qubit 3.0 fluorometer, size-checked on a Bioanalyzer 2100, and measured again with the KAPA Library Quantification kit. Every immunoSEQ 96-well plate was sequenced on a dedicated single-read 150-cycle Illumina NextSeq 550 flow cell. The study's processing was this. The immunoSEQ output contained only junctional sequences without quality scores, so filtering could not match that applied to full-length reads. Sequences were annotated with PyIR, a Python wrapper for IgBLAST v1.9, using IMGT germline references to assign V/J genes and CDR3. Reads were removed for weak V/J assignments (E-value above 1e-6), missing CDR3, stop codons, out-of-frame junctions, or ambiguous translated residues. V3J clonotypes were defined as sequences sharing the same inferred V gene, J gene, and CDR3 amino acid sequence. Percentage overlap between repertoires was computed as shared unique clonotypes divided by the size of the smaller repertoire. Richness of each repertoire was evaluated using RTK rarefaction, the Chao1 estimator, and Recon v2.1 estimates of unobserved clonotypes. OLGA was used to compute generation probabilities for all TCRbeta clonotypes that the gDNA method yielded from several donors. TCRdb took over this immuneACCESS table, retaining in-frame rearrangements with V and J assigned. Such tables are incomplete; in checked studies, under half of the missing clones stem from an unresolved V gene, and the remainder is unexplained. V, J and clone size were drawn from that table, and D and trimming were deduced from the DNA. Within this sample are about 700,000 clones, with about 91% of them counted one time only. The ten largest clonotypes hold 24% of the sample.

The material sequenced was naive CD8+ T cells sorted from blood. The cell subset or site label of this sample denotes: CD45RA+CCR7+. This clonotype originated in a man aged 25-45 years in good health. The V and J genes are TRBV28 and TRBJ1-6; the D gene identity is not certain. The DNA is TGTGCCAGCAAGCAGGATCACCTTTATAATTCACCCCTCCACTTT. This translates into CASKQDHLYNSPLHF.